A single sample gave rise to the 29 T cell receptor beta chains below, sequenced in a study of shared clonotypes between healthy human individuals. Assay used: immunoSEQ multiplex PCR; TCRdb lists only in-frame clones, some missing. The data hold about 980,000 clones, with 76% observed a single time. Sequencing was done on a sample of memory CD4+ T cells sorted from blood. The subset: CD45RA-negative fraction. The receptors here all came from a man younger than 35 in good health.

The J gene is TRBJ1-2, the V gene TRBV6-1; no firm D call. The length of the CDR3 is 13 residues. CDR1 is MNHNS, CDR2 SASEGT, per germline. Trimming took off 2 bases at V and 1 base at J, with 5 bases between the two ends. DNA for the CDR3: TGTGCCAGCAGTGAACTGGATAACTATGGCTACACCTTC. Translated: CASSELDNYGYTF.

The sample holds many counts of this clone. The rearrangement links TRBV29-1 to TRBJ2-3, with 8 nucleotides matching TRBD1. CDR1 is SQVTM and CDR2 is ANQGSEA in the germline V gene. V trimming: 4 bases; J trimming: 5 bases; junction bases outside the gene matches: 20. The CDR3 consists of 18 residues. In nucleotides, the CDR3 is TGCAGCGTTGGGACGGGGCGGGGCGGACAGGGCTATAAAGATACGCAGTATTTT. This translates into CSVGTGRGGQGYKDTQYF.

This chain joins TRBV4-1 and TRBJ1-4; 8 bases match TRBD1. With V trimmed by 4 bases and J by 1 base, 2 bases remained unmatched. Germline V gives CDR1 MGHRA, CDR2 YSYEKL. The CDR3 runs 15 residues. CDR3 DNA: TGCGCCAGCAGCCCCGGACAGGGAACTAATGAAAAACTGTTTTTT. It codes for CASSPGQGTNEKLFF.

In its sample, this clone was seen a few times. This chain joins TRBV27 and TRBJ1-2; 7 bases agree with TRBD1. CDR3 length: 15 amino acids. The germline CDR1 and CDR2 sequences are MNHEY and SMNVEV (reference sequence). With V trimmed by 4 bases and J by 4 bases, 9 bases remained unmatched. The CDR3: CASSSRDRPVYGYTF. The CDR3 coding sequence is TGTGCCAGCAGTTCCAGGGACAGACCTGTCTATGGCTACACCTTC.

The chain recombines TRBV6-5 with TRBJ2-2; 7 bases agree with TRBD1. V was clipped by 4 bases and J by 2 bases; unmatched bases: 4. There are 15 residues in the CDR3. Looked up from germline, CDR1 is MNHEY and CDR2 is SVGAGI. The CDR3 loop is CASSSGQLNTGELFF. The CDR3 DNA reads as TGTGCCAGCAGTTCGGGACAGCTCAACACCGGGGAGCTGTTTTTT.

The gene calls are TRBV7-9 and TRBJ2-5; no clear D gene. The CDR3 runs to 14 residues. Germline V gene data show CDR1 as SEHNR and CDR2 as FQNEAQ (reference sequence). The ends were cut back, 1 base at V and 3 bases at J, with 9 bases in the middle. The CDR3: CASSLGWPEETQYF. CDR3 nucleotides: TGTGCCAGCAGCTTAGGGTGGCCTGAAGAGACCCAGTACTTC.

The CDR3 DNA reads as TGTGCCAGTAGTCCGGCCGTCGGTCAGCCCCAGCATTTT. Translated: CASSPAVGQPQHF. The chain combines TRBV19 with TRBJ1-5, with unresolved D. The CDR3 length is 13 residues. The germline V gene has CDR1 LNHDA and CDR2 SQIVND (reference sequence). Trimming pared 5 bases from V and 6 bases from J, leaving 11 bases between.

CDR3 coding DNA: TGTGCCAGCTCACCTAATGACGGGACAGGGGAATTTCAGTACTTC. It specifies CASSPNDGTGEFQYF. The chain is built from TRBV18 and TRBJ2-4, with 10 bases lining up with TRBD1. The CDR3 length is 15 residues. Germline CDR1 is KGHSH and CDR2 is LQKENI. V was clipped by 3 bases and J by 11 bases; unmatched bases: 10. The variable domain in full, with the rest retrieved from reference TRBV18 and TRBJ2-4, is NAGVMQNPRHLVRRRGQEARLRCSPMKGHSHVYWYRQLPEEGLKFMVYLQKENIIDESGMPKERFSAEFPKEGPSILRIQQVVRGDSAAYFCASSPNDGTGEFQYFGAGTRLSVL.

The chain carries TRBV11-2 and TRBJ2-1, with 8 bases aligning to TRBD2. J lost 5 bases, V lost 3 bases, and 6 bases had no gene match. The germline CDR1 and CDR2 sequences are SGHAT and FQNNGV. The CDR3 sequence is 15 residues long. The CDR3 sequence is CASSFSAGGNNEQFF. The CDR3, as DNA: TGTGCCAGCAGCTTCTCGGCGGGAGGAAACAATGAGCAGTTCTTC.

V gene TRBV28 combines with J gene TRBJ1-4, with D unresolved. Germline CDR1 is MDHEN and CDR2 is SYDVKM. The CDR3 loop spans 15 amino acids. With 7 bases removed from V and 3 bases from J, the gap between germline ends came to 15 bases. The CDR3 nucleotides are TGTGCCAGCACCCTACCTGGCCAGGCTAATGAAAAACTGTTTTTT. Residues: CASTLPGQANEKLFF.

This clone has ten or more counts. V is TRBV2 and J is TRBJ1-5; D gene unclear. This CDR3 has 13 amino acids. The germline V gene has CDR1 SNHLY and CDR2 FYNNEI. V lost 7 bases and J lost 0, with 7 bases in between. The CDR3 DNA reads as TGTGCCAGCAAACGCGATAGCAATCAGCCCCAGCATTTT. Translating it yields CASKRDSNQPQHF.

This clone was detected only once. The V and J genes are TRBV30 and TRBJ1-1, with unresolved D. The CDR3 length is 16 residues. Trimming took off 2 bases at V and 2 bases at J, with 18 bases between the two ends. Germline CDR1 reads GTSNPN; CDR2 reads SVGIG (reference sequence). CDR3 protein: CAWSNSVVGSNTEAFF. As DNA, the CDR3 is TGTGCCTGGAGTAATTCGGTCGTGGGGAGTAACACTGAAGCTTTCTTT.

Notes on this clone: Distinct nucleotide sequences in the sample also encode this CDR3. The chain employs TRBV10-3 and TRBJ2-3; the D is unclear. CDR1 and CDR2 from the germline V gene are ENHRY and SYGVKD. V was trimmed by 1 base and J by 1 base, leaving 3 bases between them. CDR3 size: 13 residues. The CDR3 sequence is CAISELGTDTQYF. CDR3 DNA: TGTGCCATCAGTGAGTTAGGCACAGATACGCAGTATTTT.

The chain links TRBV6-5 to TRBJ1-6; D uncertain. CDR3 length: 15 amino acids. The V end was cut by 2 bases, the J end by 0 bases, with 5 bases between. In germline, CDR1 is MNHEY, CDR2 SVGAGI. CDR3 in DNA: TGTGCCAGCAGTTACACGAGCTCCTATAATTCACCCCTCCACTTT. Amino acid sequence: CASSYTSSYNSPLHF.

Turning to this clone: The sample carries other DNA sequences with the same CDR3. V gene TRBV9 combines with J gene TRBJ2-1, with TRBD2 identical over 10 bases. Germline CDR1 is SGDLS and CDR2 is YYNGEE. The ends lost 4 bases at V and 0 bases at J; junction bases unmatched: 1. This CDR3 spans 15 amino acids. The CDR3 region is CASSPSGGSYNEQFF. The CDR3 DNA sequence: TGTGCCAGCAGCCCTAGCGGGGGCTCCTACAATGAGCAGTTCTTC.

The V and J genes are TRBV10-2 and TRBJ2-4; 11 bases line up with TRBD2. The trim removed 9 bases at V and 6 bases at J, leaving 19 bases unmatched. The CDR3 runs to 18 residues. Germline loops: CDR1 WSHSY, CDR2 SAAADI. CDR3 nucleotides: TGCGCCAGTACCCGACCTAGCGGGAGGTCCGAGCGAGGAAACATTCAGTACTTC. Protein: CASTRPSGRSERGNIQYF.

The chain joins TRBV28 to TRBJ2-1, with 8 nucleotides matching TRBD2. Per germline, CDR1 MDHEN and CDR2 SYDVKM. V was clipped by 6 bases and J by 7 bases; unmatched bases: 11. This CDR3 is 15 amino acids long. In nucleotides, the CDR3 is TGTGCCAGCAGCAGGCACAGCGGGGGTAAGAATGAGCAGTTCTTC. Its protein product is CASSRHSGGKNEQFF.

This chain links TRBV4-3 with TRBJ2-5; tentative D call: TRBD1 (6 bases). Judging by the DNA end, TRBJ2-7 fits better; the J call may be wrong. Germline V gives CDR1 LGHNA, CDR2 YSLEER. CDR3 size: 16 residues. CDR3 protein: CASSQVAGAGIYEQYF. The CDR3 DNA sequence: TGCGCCAGCAGCCAAGTCGCAGGGGCTGGGATCTACGAGCAGTACTTC.

V usage is TRBV10-3 and J usage is TRBJ2-5; D possibly corresponds to TRBD2 (6 bases). The germline V gene encodes CDR1 ENHRY and CDR2 SYGVKD. The CDR3 has 13 amino acids. V gave up 8 bases and J gave up 5 bases, with 15 bases separating them. CDR3 region: CAICRDLGETQYF. CDR3 nucleotides: TGTGCCATCTGCAGGGACTTAGGGGAGACCCAGTACTTC.

The rearrangement links TRBV7-2 to TRBJ2-7; D may be TRBD2 (5 bases). Deletions cut 3 bases from V and 4 bases from J, with 10 bases between. Germline values: CDR1 SGHTA, CDR2 FQGNSA. There are 13 residues in the CDR3. The CDR3 loop reads CASSFSEPYEQYF. In DNA form, the CDR3 reads TGTGCCAGCAGCTTTAGCGAACCGTACGAGCAGTACTTC.

The chain couples TRBV28 to TRBJ2-1; perhaps D is TRBD1 or TRBD2 (5 bases each). Trimming took 9 bases from V and 7 from J, leaving 16 bases between them. The CDR3 is 13 residues long. CDR1 and CDR2 (germline): MDHEN, SYDVKM. CDR3 sequence: CASYEGSRNEQFF. In DNA form, the CDR3 reads TGTGCCAGTTACGAGGGGTCGAGGAATGAGCAGTTCTTC. Based on the CDR3 plus reference TRBV28 and TRBJ2-1, the full variable domain is DVKVTQSSRYLVKRTGEKVFLECVQDMDHENMFWYRQDPGLGLRLIYFSYDVKMKEKGDIPEGYSVSREKKERFSLILESASTNQTSMYLCASYEGSRNEQFFGPGTRLTVL.

This clone was recorded a few times. The chain employs TRBV2 and TRBJ2-1; 9 bases are shared with TRBD2. This CDR3 is 12 amino acids long. Germline V gene lookup returns CDR1 SNHLY and CDR2 FYNNEI. The ends lost 0 bases at V and 15 bases at J; junction bases unmatched: 3. The CDR3 coding sequence is TGTGCCAGCAGTGAAGCGGGACTAGCTCCGTTCTTC. It yields the protein CASSEAGLAPFF. Full variable domain (remainder filled in from reference TRBV2 and TRBJ2-1): EPEVTQTPSHQVTQMGQEVILRCVPISNHLYFYWYRQILGQKVEFLVSFYNNEISEKSEIFDDQFSVERPDGSNFTLKIRSTKLEDSAMYFCASSEAGLAPFFGPGTRLTVL.

CDR3: CASRLGGAPEAFF. CDR3 nucleotide sequence: TGTGCAAGTCGCCTTGGGGGCGCACCTGAAGCTTTCTTT. This chain links TRBV12-2 with TRBJ1-1; the table assigns TRBD1, which was not confirmed against the DNA. TRBV12-2 is an annotated pseudogene. The CDR3 has 13 amino acids.

The rearrangement joins TRBV10-2 to TRBJ2-5, with 11 positions matching TRBD2. This CDR3 comprises 14 residues. V lost 9 bases and J lost 3; bases outside the gene matches: 6. Germline V gene data show CDR1 as WSHSY and CDR2 as SAAADI. The CDR3 loop is CASLSGGAKETQYF. The CDR3 region has the DNA TGCGCCAGTCTTAGCGGGGGGGCAAAAGAGACCCAGTACTTC.

This clone was counted a single time. The rearrangement uses TRBV29-1 and TRBJ2-5; tentatively, D is TRBD1 or TRBD2 (5 bases each). Germline V gene sequence: CDR1 SQVTM, CDR2 ANQGSEA. The CDR3 length is 13 residues. V dropped 6 bases and J dropped 3 bases, with 14 bases sitting between them. CDR3 coding DNA: TGCAGCGTCCAAGAGGGGAAGAAAGAGACCCAGTACTTC. Amino acids: CSVQEGKKETQYF.

The chain combines TRBV5-4 with TRBJ2-2; the match to TRBD1 covers 9 bases. From germline, CDR1 is SGHNT and CDR2 YYREEE (reference sequence). Germline trimming cut 4 bases from V and 4 bases from J; bases unmatched to any gene: 8. CDR3 size: 16 residues. Here the CDR3 reads CASSGATTGGTGELFF. Written as DNA, the CDR3 is TGTGCCAGCAGCGGGGCGACGACAGGGGGCACCGGGGAGCTGTTTTTT.

This rearrangement joins TRBV5-1 to TRBJ1-1; TRBD1 is a possible D gene (5 bases). Germline V gene lookup returns CDR1 SGHRS and CDR2 YFSETQ. There are 16 residues in the CDR3. V lost 1 base, J lost 1 base, and 14 bases lay in between. In nucleotides, the CDR3 is TGCGCCAGCAGCTTGAATTCAGGGCCGGCGAACACTGAAGCTTTCTTT. Protein sequence: CASSLNSGPANTEAFF.

The rearrangement links TRBV4-2 to TRBJ1-6; the D gene is possibly TRBD1 (5 bases). Trimming took 1 base from V and 10 from J, leaving 14 bases between them. CDR1 is LGHNA and CDR2 is YNFKEQ in the germline V gene. The CDR3 length is 15 residues. DNA of the CDR3: TGTGCCAGCAGCCAAGGAGTGGGGGTCGGGTCACCCCTCCACTTT. Translated: CASSQGVGVGSPLHF.

J is TRBJ2-5 and V is TRBV28; 12 nucleotides align to TRBD2. The CDR3 consists of 18 residues. Trimming cost V 4 bases and J 4 bases; bases outside gene matches: 13. CDR1 is MDHEN, CDR2 SYDVKM, per germline. The CDR3 nucleotides read TGTGCCAGCAGTTCACAGACTAGCGGGGGTCCCTCGACAGAGACCCAGTACTTC. This translates into CASSSQTSGGPSTETQYF. Looking up the rest from reference TRBV28 and TRBJ2-5 gives the full variable domain: DVKVTQSSRYLVKRTGEKVFLECVQDMDHENMFWYRQDPGLGLRLIYFSYDVKMKEKGDIPEGYSVSREKKERFSLILESASTNQTSMYLCASSSQTSGGPSTETQYFGPGTRLLVL.